This note documents a single TCR beta chain sequence. This record belongs to a study of T cells in narcolepsy. Only in-frame clones appear in the TCRdb table, and some are missing; sequencing was by immunoSEQ multiplex PCR. Altogether around 28,000 clones are present, over 75% being singletons, with the ten largest covering about 1.2%. Sequencing was performed on CD45RA- memory CD4+ T cells from PBMCs. The receptor comes from a human donor with narcolepsy.

CDR3 nucleotides: TGTGCCACCAGCAGGCAGAGGAAGGGGTCAGCCTACGAGCAGTACTTC. This gives the protein CATSRQRKGSAYEQYF. The V gene is TRBV15, the J gene TRBJ2-7, with D perhaps matching TRBD1 (5 bases). Germline V gene data show CDR1 as LNHNV and CDR2 as YYDKDF (reference sequence). This CDR3 has 16 residues. V lost 3 bases and J lost 2, with 17 bases in between.